The 11 T cell receptor beta chains in this list originate from one sample, sequenced in a study of T cell changes during pregnancy in multiple sclerosis. Assay used: immunoSEQ multiplex PCR; TCRdb lists only in-frame clones, some missing. This sample has tens of thousands of clones, with roughly 93% found just once. This specimen was CD8+ T cells from peripheral blood mononuclear cells, taken in the first trimester of pregnancy. These receptors all come from a female donor with multiple sclerosis, enrolled in a pregnancy study.

Here the CDR3 reads CASSPLVEGANVLTF. CDR3 nucleotides: TGCGCCAGCAGCCCCTTGGTGGAGGGGGCCAACGTCCTGACTTTC. The V gene is TRBV4-3, the J gene TRBJ2-6; no clear D. V was trimmed by 4 bases and J by 4 bases, leaving 11 bases between them. Germline-derived CDR1 and CDR2 are LGHNA and YSLEER. The CDR3 sequence is 15 residues long.

CDR3 residues: CASSALAREQFF. CDR3 in DNA: TGTGCCAGCAGCGCCCTAGCCCGTGAGCAGTTCTTC. The gene calls are TRBV5-6 and TRBJ2-1; TRBD2 is a possible D gene (5 bases). The CDR3 has 12 residues. The germline CDR1 and CDR2 sequences are SGHDT and YYEEEE. The germline V and J ends were trimmed by 4 bases and 9 bases, with 11 bases remaining between them.

The genes are TRBV28 and TRBJ1-5; perhaps TRBD1 as D (6 bases). Deletions cut 5 bases from V and 6 bases from J, with 11 bases between. The germline V gene has CDR1 MDHEN and CDR2 SYDVKM. The CDR3 runs 13 residues. The CDR3 loop reads CASSNRVGQPQHF. The CDR3 bases are TGTGCCAGCAGTAACAGGGTGGGTCAGCCCCAGCATTTT.

The chain employs TRBV10-1 and TRBJ2-5; D perhaps matches TRBD1 (6 bases). Germline CDR1 WNHNN, CDR2 SYGVQD (reference sequence). Trimming took off 0 bases at V and 2 bases at J, with 10 bases between the two ends. This CDR3 spans 15 amino acids. As DNA, the CDR3 is TGCGCCAGCAGTGAGTCCCGGACAGTGCAAGAGACCCAGTACTTC. Protein sequence: CASSESRTVQETQYF.

The chain has TRBV7-8 and TRBJ2-2, with TRBD1 identical over 9 bases. CDR1 and CDR2 (germline): SGHVS, FQNEAQ. The CDR3 extends over 16 amino acids. Germline trimming cut 1 base from V and 4 bases from J; bases unmatched to any gene: 4. The DNA for the CDR3 is TGTGCCAGCAGCTTAGTCTGGGACAGGGTCACCGGGGAGCTGTTTTTT. The encoded protein is CASSLVWDRVTGELFF.

The chain recombines TRBV4-1 with TRBJ1-5; D is unclear. Trimming removed 3 bases at V and 5 bases at J, with 14 bases between. The CDR3 is 15 residues long. Germline V gene data show CDR1 as MGHRA and CDR2 as YSYEKL. Here the CDR3 DNA reads TGCGCCAGCAGCCACGACCCCGGGAACTATCAGCCCCAGCATTTT. It translates to CASSHDPGNYQPQHF.

This rearrangement joins TRBV7-9 to TRBJ2-7, with 7 bases that match TRBD1. CDR1 and CDR2 from the germline V gene are SEHNR and FQNEAQ (reference sequence). This CDR3 region has 15 residues. The V segment lost 6 bases and the J segment 3 bases; nucleotides outside the gene matches: 11. The CDR3, as DNA: TGTGCCAGCAGTTCAAGGGTGACAGGGTTCTACGAGCAGTACTTC. Protein product: CASSSRVTGFYEQYF. Together with reference TRBV7-9 and TRBJ2-7, the CDR3 gives the full variable domain: DTGVSQNPRHKITKRGQNVTFRCDPISEHNRLYWYRQTLGQGPEFLTYFQNEAQLEKSRLLSDRFSAERPKGSFSTLEIQRTEQGDSAMYLCASSSRVTGFYEQYFGPGTRLTVT.

V and J are TRBV27 and TRBJ2-1; possible D gene TRBD1, 5 bases. V was shortened by 4 bases and J by 8 bases, with 12 bases between the two germline ends. This CDR3 comprises 13 residues. Per germline, CDR1 MNHEY and CDR2 SMNVEV (reference sequence). The CDR3 here is CASSSTGVDEQFF. CDR3 coding DNA: TGTGCCAGCAGTTCCACAGGTGTGGATGAGCAGTTCTTC.

The V and J genes are TRBV28 and TRBJ2-3, with D tentatively TRBD1 (6 bases). From germline, CDR1 is MDHEN and CDR2 SYDVKM. CDR3 length: 15 amino acids. With 5 bases removed from V and 1 base from J, the gap between germline ends came to 13 bases. The CDR3 reads CASSPEGGRTDTQYF. DNA for the CDR3: TGTGCCAGCAGTCCAGAAGGGGGACGCACAGATACGCAGTATTTT.

V usage is TRBV19 and J usage is TRBJ2-2; TRBD2 matches 8 bases. The CDR3 is 15 amino acids. Trimming at V came to 3 bases and at J to 0 bases, leaving 0 bases not matched to a gene. The germline gives CDR1 LNHDA, CDR2 SQIVND (reference sequence). DNA for the CDR3: TGTGCCAGTAGTATGGGACTAGCGAACACCGGGGAGCTGTTTTTT. This codes for CASSMGLANTGELFF.

This chain connects TRBV6-5 to TRBJ2-2; no clear D. CDR1 MNHEY and CDR2 SVGAGI come from the germline V gene. This CDR3 region has 13 residues. Trimming left V 0 bases short and J 6 bases short, with 5 bases between. For the CDR3, the DNA is TGTGCCAGCAGTTACTCTGAGGCCGGGGAGCTGTTTTTT. Translated: CASSYSEAGELFF.